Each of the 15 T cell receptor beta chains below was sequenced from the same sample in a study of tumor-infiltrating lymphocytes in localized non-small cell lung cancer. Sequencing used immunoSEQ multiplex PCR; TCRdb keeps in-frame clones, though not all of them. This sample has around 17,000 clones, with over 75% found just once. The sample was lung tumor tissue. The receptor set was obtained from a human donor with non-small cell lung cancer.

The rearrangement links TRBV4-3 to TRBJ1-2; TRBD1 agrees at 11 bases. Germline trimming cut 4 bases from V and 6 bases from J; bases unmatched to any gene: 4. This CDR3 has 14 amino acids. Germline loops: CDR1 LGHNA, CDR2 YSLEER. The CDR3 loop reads CASSPGTGGHGYTF. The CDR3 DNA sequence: TGCGCCAGCAGCCCAGGGACAGGGGGGCATGGCTACACCTTC.

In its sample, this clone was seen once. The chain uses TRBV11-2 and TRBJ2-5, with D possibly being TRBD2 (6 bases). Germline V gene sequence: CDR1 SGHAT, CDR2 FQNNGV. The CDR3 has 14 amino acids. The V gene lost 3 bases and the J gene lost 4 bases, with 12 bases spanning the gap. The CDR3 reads CASSFGLGGETQYF. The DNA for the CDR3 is TGTGCCAGCAGCTTCGGACTGGGGGGAGAGACCCAGTACTTC.

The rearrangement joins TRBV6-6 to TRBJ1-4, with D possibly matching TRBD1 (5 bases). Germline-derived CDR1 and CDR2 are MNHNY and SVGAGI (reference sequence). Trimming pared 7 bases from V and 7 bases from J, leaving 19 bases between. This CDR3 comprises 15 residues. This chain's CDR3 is CASTKIRDLPEKLFF. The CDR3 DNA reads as TGTGCCAGCACTAAAATCCGGGACCTTCCTGAAAAACTGTTTTTT.

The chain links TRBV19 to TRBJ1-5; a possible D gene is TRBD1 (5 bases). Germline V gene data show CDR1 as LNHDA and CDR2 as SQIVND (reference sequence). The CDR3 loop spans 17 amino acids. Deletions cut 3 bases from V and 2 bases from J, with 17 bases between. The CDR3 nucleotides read TGTGCCAGTAGTATCCGGGGCATGGTACGAGGCAATCAGCCCCAGCATTTT. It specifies CASSIRGMVRGNQPQHF. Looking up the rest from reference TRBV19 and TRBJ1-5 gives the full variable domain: DGGITQSPKYLFRKEGQNVTLSCEQNLNHDAMYWYRQDPGQGLRLIYYSQIVNDFQKGDIAEGYSVSREKKESFPLTVTSAQKNPTAFYLCASSIRGMVRGNQPQHFGDGTRLSIL.

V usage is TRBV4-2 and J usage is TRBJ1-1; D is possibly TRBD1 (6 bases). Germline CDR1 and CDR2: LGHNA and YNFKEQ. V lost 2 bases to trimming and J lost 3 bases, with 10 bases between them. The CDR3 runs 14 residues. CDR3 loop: CASSQFGGHTEAFF. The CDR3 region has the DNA TGTGCCAGCAGCCAATTCGGGGGCCACACTGAAGCTTTCTTT.

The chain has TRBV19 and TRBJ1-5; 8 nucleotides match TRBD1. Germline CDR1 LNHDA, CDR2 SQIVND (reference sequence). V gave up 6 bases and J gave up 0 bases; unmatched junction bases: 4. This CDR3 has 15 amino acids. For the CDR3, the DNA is TGTGCCAGTAGCACAGGGGGGTATAGCAATCAGCCCCAGCATTTT. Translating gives CASSTGGYSNQPQHF.

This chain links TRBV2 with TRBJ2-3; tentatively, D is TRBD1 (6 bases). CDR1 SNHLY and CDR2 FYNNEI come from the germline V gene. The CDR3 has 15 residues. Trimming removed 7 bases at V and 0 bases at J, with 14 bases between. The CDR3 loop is CASTPGATSTDTQYF. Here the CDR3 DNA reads TGTGCCAGCACCCCAGGGGCTACTAGCACAGATACGCAGTATTTT.

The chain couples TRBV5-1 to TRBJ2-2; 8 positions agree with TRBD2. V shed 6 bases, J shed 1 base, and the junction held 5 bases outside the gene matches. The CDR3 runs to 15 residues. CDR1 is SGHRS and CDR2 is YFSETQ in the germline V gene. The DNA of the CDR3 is TGCGCCAGCAATAAGGCGGGAGGGAACACCGGGGAGCTGTTTTTT. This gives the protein CASNKAGGNTGELFF. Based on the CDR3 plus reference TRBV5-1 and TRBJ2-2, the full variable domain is KAGVTQTPRYLIKTRGQQVTLSCSPISGHRSVSWYQQTPGQGLQFLFEYFSETQRNKGNFPGRFSGRQFSNSRSEMNVSTLELGDSALYLCASNKAGGNTGELFFGEGSRLTVL.

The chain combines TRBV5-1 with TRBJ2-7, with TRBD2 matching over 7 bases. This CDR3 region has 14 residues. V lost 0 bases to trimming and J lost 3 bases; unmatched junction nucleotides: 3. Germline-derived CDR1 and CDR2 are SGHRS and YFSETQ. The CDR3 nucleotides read TGCGCCAGCAGCTTGGCCGCGGGAGTCTACGAGCAGTACTTC. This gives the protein CASSLAAGVYEQYF.

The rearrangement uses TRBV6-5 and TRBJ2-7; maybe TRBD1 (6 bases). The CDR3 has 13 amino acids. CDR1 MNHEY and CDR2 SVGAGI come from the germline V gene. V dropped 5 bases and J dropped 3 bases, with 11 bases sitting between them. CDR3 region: CASSQGQSYEQYF. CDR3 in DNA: TGTGCCAGCAGTCAGGGGCAAAGCTACGAGCAGTACTTC.

CDR3 nucleotides: TGTGCCAGTAGTATGCTCACAGGGGGCTATGGCTACACCTTC. It specifies CASSMLTGGYGYTF. The V gene is TRBV19, the J gene TRBJ1-2; 8 bases line up with TRBD1. V lost 3 bases to trimming and J lost 4 bases; unmatched junction nucleotides: 4. The CDR3 extends over 14 amino acids. Germline loops: CDR1 LNHDA, CDR2 SQIVND (reference sequence). Combining the CDR3 with reference TRBV19 and TRBJ1-2 gives the whole variable domain DGGITQSPKYLFRKEGQNVTLSCEQNLNHDAMYWYRQDPGQGLRLIYYSQIVNDFQKGDIAEGYSVSREKKESFPLTVTSAQKNPTAFYLCASSMLTGGYGYTFGSGTRLTVV.

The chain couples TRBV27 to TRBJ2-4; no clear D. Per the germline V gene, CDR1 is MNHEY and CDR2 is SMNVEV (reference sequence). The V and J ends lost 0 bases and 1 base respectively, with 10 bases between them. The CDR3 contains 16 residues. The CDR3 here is CASSLSILRAKNIQYF. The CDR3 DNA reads TGTGCCAGCAGTTTATCAATTCTGAGGGCCAAAAACATTCAGTACTTC.

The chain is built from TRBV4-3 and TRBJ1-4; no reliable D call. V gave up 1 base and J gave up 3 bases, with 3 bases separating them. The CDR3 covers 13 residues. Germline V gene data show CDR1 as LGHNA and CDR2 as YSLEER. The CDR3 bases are TGCGCCAGCAGCCAAGTCGCTAATGAAAAACTGTTTTTT. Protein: CASSQVANEKLFF.

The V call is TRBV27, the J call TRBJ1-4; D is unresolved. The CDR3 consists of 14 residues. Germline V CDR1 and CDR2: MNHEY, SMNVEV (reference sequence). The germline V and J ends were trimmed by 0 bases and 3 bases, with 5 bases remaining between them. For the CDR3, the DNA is TGTGCCAGCAGTTTATCGAGGGCTAATGAAAAACTGTTTTTT. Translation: CASSLSRANEKLFF. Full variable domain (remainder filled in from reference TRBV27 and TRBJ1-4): EAQVTQNPRYLITVTGKKLTVTCSQNMNHEYMSWYRQDPGLGLRQIYYSMNVEVTDKGDVPEGYKVSRKEKRNFPLILESPSPNQTSLYFCASSLSRANEKLFFGSGTQLSVL.

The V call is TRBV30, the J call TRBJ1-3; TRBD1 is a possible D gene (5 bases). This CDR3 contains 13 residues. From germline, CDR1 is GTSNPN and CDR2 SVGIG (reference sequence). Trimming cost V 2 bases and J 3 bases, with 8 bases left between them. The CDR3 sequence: CAWSRGYGNTIYF. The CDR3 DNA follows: TGTGCCTGGAGTCGGGGGTATGGAAACACCATATATTTT.